This T cell receptor (beta chain) was captured by sequencing in a study of breast tumors, draining lymph nodes, adjacent tissues (dated by TCRdb to the mid-2010s). Concerning the study at large: TCR beta repertoires were compared across tumor, adjacent nontumor tissue and axillary lymph nodes obtained from breast cancer patients. In human breast cancer, the study set out to evaluate how tumor, surrounding tissue and draining lymph node repertoires relate to one another and whether T cells may move between these sites.

The lymph node samples were taken from the axillary draining lymph nodes of breast cancer patients. This clonotype was recorded at least ten times. Its cognate antigen has yet to be identified. Base qualities are not recorded, but no much larger clone differs from it by a single base. Overall study outcomes, separate from this receptor: The similarity between tumor and nontumor tissue repertoires was significantly greater in luminal-like breast cancer than in basal-like breast cancer. The conclusion that tumor T cells originate in lymph nodes was framed as consistent with a hypothesis rather than directly demonstrated. The data were judged consistent with most tumor T cells deriving from the lymph node and then expanding within tumor tissue. Tumor T-cell repertoires showed less diversity than lymph node repertoires and more diversity than nontumor tissue repertoires, and tumor T-cell repertoires showed preferential V and J gene usage.

The sequencer listed for this sample is Illumina HiSeq 2000. TCR beta chain libraries were generated by multiplex PCR amplification. The amplified TCR beta chain products were analyzed by high-throughput sequencing. TCRdb trimmed public reads at Q25 via fastp, called clones via MiXCR and kept in-frame beta chains. Every distinct CDR3 protein forms one entry, paired with its most common genes and DNA. The sample table records under 250,000 distinct CDR3 sequences; less than 40% of these occur just once. The ten biggest clones cover more than 1.3% of the sample. Deletion took 8 bases off V and 1 base off J, with a span of 8 bases between the germline ends. As encoded in the germline V gene (reference sequence), CDR1 is MNHNY while CDR2 is SVGAGI. The CDR3 covers 12 residues, taking in both the cysteine and the phenylalanine. Of the read, only the CDR3 DNA is kept; its 36 bases are in frame from base 1.

The specimen sequenced was axillary lymph node tissue. The chain was built from TRBV6-6 and TRBJ2-5; the D gene cannot be resolved reliably. This receptor was taken from a female donor with breast cancer. Some clones in this sample may be carry-over from other donors' samples. The DNA sequence follows: TGTGCCAGCCTCGCCGGCCAAGAGACCCAGTACTTC. The resulting protein is CASLAGQETQYF.